This T cell receptor (beta chain) is drawn from a study of CD8 T cells in ankylosing spondylitis. TCRdb called the 5' RACE reads again in MiXCR, with one record for every CDR3 protein. In the table there are about 440,000 distinct CDR3 sequences, roughly 18% of which are singletons. Study-level findings and limits: Relatively rare in peripheral blood, disease-linked clones were also CD8+. Reportedly, disease-linked clones are significantly enriched in ankylosing spondylitis patients' matched synovial fluid. For ankylosing spondylitis blood, a TCR beta motif of 8 or 9 highly homologous variants appeared characteristic.

Germline CDR1 is DFQATT and CDR2 is SNEGSKA (reference sequence). The ends were cut back, 7 bases at V and 0 bases at J, with 10 bases in the middle. The CDR3 runs 13 residues. Remarks on this clonotype: Its cognate antigen is unknown.

The sequencing input was blood, either unsorted or a sorted T cell fraction (not recorded which). V usage is TRBV20-1 and J usage is TRBJ2-1; D is possibly TRBD2 (6 bases). The sequence derives from a male donor with ankylosing spondylitis. The DNA of the CDR3 is TGCAGTGAGGCGGGAAGCTCCTACAATGAGCAGTTCTTC. Encoded protein: CSEAGSSYNEQFF.